This T cell receptor beta chain was profiled in a study of blood T cell repertoires in COVID-19. About the research overall: Samples taken during acute and convalescent COVID-19 were collected in the United States, Italy and Spain.

Sequencing was performed with immunoSEQ multiplex PCR; in TCRdb, only in-frame clones are kept and a portion is missing. Of about 44,000 clones listed, approximately 77% are singletons. This TCR was sampled from a woman aged 70-85 years with acute or convalescent COVID-19. Sequenced: peripheral blood.

CDR3 coding DNA: TGTGCCAGCAGCATACAGGGTCCCTACTATGGCTACACCTTC. This codes for CASSIQGPYYGYTF. The chain carries TRBV2 and TRBJ1-2; D may be TRBD1 (6 bases). This CDR3 comprises 14 residues. Germline CDR1 is SNHLY and CDR2 is FYNNEI. V was cut by 6 bases and J by 3 bases, with 14 bases left in between.